The subject of this entry is one TCR beta chain. Antigen: not known. With 60 Vbeta and 13 Jbeta primers, the PCR was carried out. Original methodology: Unique TCR beta chains totaled some 81 million in a later count, with roughly 11 million of them shared. Profiled with immunoSEQ multiplex PCR; TCRdb holds only in-frame clones, not every one. V, J and clone size are taken as reported in that table, and D and trimming were inferred from the DNA itself. Among 130,000 to 150,000 clones listed, 73% were seen once. The source of the sample is a study of cytomegalovirus exposure and HLA in healthy donors. As for the study in general: Researchers found that roughly 80% of about 400 genotyped donors fell within the Caucasian-associated ancestry cluster. General study results and limits: According to a later analysis, most TCR beta chains associated with CMV appeared HLA-restricted.

Sampled while nominally healthy, donors likely had unrecorded immune exposures. Germline V lookup: CDR1 SGHAT, CDR2 FQNNGV. With 5 bases clipped from V and 4 bases from J, the junction kept 7 bases outside the gene matches. The CDR3 is 15 amino acids. The chain is built from TRBV11-2 and TRBJ1-3; TRBD1 aligns across 8 bases. The sequencing sample was made of PBMCs. The sequence was obtained from a human donor in good health. The chain's CDR3 is CASSPRTGSGNTIYF. CDR3 coding DNA: TGTGCCAGCAGCCCCCGGACAGGGTCCGGAAACACCATATATTTT.